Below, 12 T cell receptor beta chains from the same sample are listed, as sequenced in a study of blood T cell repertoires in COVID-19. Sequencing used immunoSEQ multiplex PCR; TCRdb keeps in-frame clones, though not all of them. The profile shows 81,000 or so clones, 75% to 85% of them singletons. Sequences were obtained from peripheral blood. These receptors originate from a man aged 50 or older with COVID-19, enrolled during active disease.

CDR3 loop: CSIGQGGYEQYF. The CDR3 nucleotides read TGCAGCATTGGACAGGGCGGCTACGAGCAGTACTTC. The V gene is TRBV29-1, the J gene TRBJ2-7; 8 bases agree with TRBD1. V shed 8 bases and J 3 bases; nucleotides not matched to a gene: 6. The CDR3 length is 12 residues. Germline values: CDR1 SQVTM, CDR2 ANQGSEA.

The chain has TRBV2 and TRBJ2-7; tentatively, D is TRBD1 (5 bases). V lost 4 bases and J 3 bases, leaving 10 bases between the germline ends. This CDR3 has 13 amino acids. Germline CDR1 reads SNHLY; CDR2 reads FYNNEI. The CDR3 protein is CASSGTPFYEQYF. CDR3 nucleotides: TGTGCCAGCAGTGGGACACCTTTCTACGAGCAGTACTTC. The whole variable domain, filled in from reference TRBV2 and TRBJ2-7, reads EPEVTQTPSHQVTQMGQEVILRCVPISNHLYFYWYRQILGQKVEFLVSFYNNEISEKSEIFDDQFSVERPDGSNFTLKIRSTKLEDSAMYFCASSGTPFYEQYFGPGTRLTVT.

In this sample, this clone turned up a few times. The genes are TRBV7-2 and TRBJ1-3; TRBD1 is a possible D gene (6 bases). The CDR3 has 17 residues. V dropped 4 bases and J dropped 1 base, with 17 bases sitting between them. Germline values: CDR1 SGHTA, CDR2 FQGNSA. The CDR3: CASSYRFGGLSGNTIYF. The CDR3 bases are TGTGCCAGCAGCTATAGGTTCGGGGGGCTTTCTGGAAACACCATATATTTT.

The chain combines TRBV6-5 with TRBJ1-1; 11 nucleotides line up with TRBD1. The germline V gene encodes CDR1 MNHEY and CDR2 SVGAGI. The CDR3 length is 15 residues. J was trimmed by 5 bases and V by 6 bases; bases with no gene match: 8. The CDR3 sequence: CASRRDRGVVTEAFF. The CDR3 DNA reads TGTGCCAGCAGGCGGGACAGGGGGGTTGTGACTGAAGCTTTCTTT.

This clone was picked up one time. The CDR3 nucleotides are TGTGCCAGCAGCACCACCCCCCCGGACTTCCAGTTCTTC. Protein product: CASSTTPPDFQFF. The chain uses TRBV6-2 or TRBV6-3 and TRBJ2-1; the D gene is possibly TRBD2 (5 bases). There are 13 residues in the CDR3. From germline, CDR1 is MNHEY and CDR2 SVGEGT. V was pared by 6 bases and J by 13 bases, with 19 bases between.

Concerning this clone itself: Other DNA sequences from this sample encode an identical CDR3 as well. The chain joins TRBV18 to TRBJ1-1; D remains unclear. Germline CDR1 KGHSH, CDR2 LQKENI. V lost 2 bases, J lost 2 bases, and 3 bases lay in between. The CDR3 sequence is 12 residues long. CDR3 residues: CASSPTNTEAFF. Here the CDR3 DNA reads TGTGCCAGCTCACCAACTAACACTGAAGCTTTCTTT. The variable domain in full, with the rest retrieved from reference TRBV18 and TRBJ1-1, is NAGVMQNPRHLVRRRGQEARLRCSPMKGHSHVYWYRQLPEEGLKFMVYLQKENIIDESGMPKERFSAEFPKEGPSILRIQQVVRGDSAAYFCASSPTNTEAFFGQGTRLTVV.

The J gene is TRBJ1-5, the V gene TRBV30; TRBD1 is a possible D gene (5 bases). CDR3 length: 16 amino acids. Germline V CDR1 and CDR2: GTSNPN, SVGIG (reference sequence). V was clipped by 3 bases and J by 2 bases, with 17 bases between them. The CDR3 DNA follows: TGTGCCTGGAGCCGGGACTTCCTGTGGGGCAATCAGCCCCAGCATTTT. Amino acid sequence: CAWSRDFLWGNQPQHF.

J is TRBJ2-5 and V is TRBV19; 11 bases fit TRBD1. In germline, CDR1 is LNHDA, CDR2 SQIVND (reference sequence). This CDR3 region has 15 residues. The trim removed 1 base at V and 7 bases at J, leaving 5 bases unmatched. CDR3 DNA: TGTGCCAGTAGTATAGCCGGACAGGGGGCGCGGACCCAGTACTTC. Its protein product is CASSIAGQGARTQYF. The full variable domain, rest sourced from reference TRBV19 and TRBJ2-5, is DGGITQSPKYLFRKEGQNVTLSCEQNLNHDAMYWYRQDPGQGLRLIYYSQIVNDFQKGDIAEGYSVSREKKESFPLTVTSAQKNPTAFYLCASSIAGQGARTQYFGPGTRLLVL.

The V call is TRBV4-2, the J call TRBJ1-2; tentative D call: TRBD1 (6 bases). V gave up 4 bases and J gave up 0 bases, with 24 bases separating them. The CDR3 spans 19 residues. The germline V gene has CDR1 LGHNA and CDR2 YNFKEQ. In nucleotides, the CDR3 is TGTGCCAGCAGCCTGCTCTCTACCAGGGGAGTAGACTCTAACTATGGCTACACCTTC. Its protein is CASSLLSTRGVDSNYGYTF.

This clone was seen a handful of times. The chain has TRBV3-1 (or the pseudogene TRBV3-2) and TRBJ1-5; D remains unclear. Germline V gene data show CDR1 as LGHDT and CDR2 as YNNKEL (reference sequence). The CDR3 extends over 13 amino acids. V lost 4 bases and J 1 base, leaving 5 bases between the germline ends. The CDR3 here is CASSLRSNQPQHF. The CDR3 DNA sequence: TGTGCCAGCAGCCTGCGCAGCAATCAGCCCCAGCATTTT.

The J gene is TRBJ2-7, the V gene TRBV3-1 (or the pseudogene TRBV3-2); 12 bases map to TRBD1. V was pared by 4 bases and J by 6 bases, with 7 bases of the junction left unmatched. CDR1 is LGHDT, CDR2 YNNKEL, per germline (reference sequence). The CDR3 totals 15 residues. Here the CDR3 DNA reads TGTGCCAGCAGCCGAAGGGGGACAGGGGGCTTCGAGCAGTACTTC. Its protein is CASSRRGTGGFEQYF.

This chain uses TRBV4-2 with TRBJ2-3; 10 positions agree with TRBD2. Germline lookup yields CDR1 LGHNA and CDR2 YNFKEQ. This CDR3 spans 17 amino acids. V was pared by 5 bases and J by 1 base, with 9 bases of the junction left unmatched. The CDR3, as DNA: TGTGCCAGCAGCTTCGGACTAGCGGCTAAGGGCACAGATACGCAGTATTTT. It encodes CASSFGLAAKGTDTQYF.